This T cell receptor beta chain was obtained from a study of siplizumab effects on memory and regulatory T cells. Findings and caveats of the study: Greater diversity than memory cells seemed evident in naive T cells, which also appeared to be major alloresponse contributors. Siplizumab cultures yielded proliferating Tregs whose suppressive function was not confirmed.

Cells from the mixed lymphocyte reaction underwent coculture for five to six days at 37 degrees C. This clone was found a few times. As yet, its antigen is unknown. V gave up 1 base and J gave up 6 bases; unmatched junction bases: 13. This CDR3 spans 17 amino acids. Germline loops: CDR1 MNHNS, CDR2 SASEGT. The method was immunoSEQ multiplex PCR; TCRdb's version includes in-frame clones alone and lacks a portion of them. Counted here are 9,000 to 10,000 clones, roughly two fifths occurring once; the ten biggest clones make up over 8.5%. V is TRBV6-1 and J is TRBJ2-7; 9 bases agree with TRBD1. This clonotype was obtained from a human donor in good health; the cells came from an allogeneic mixed lymphocyte reaction. Input material: CFSE-low (dividing) CD4+ T cells sorted from an allogeneic mixed lymphocyte reaction. For the CDR3, the DNA is TGTGCCAGCAGTGAAGGTAGTCTGCGACAGGGGGTACTCGAGCAGTACTTC. The encoded protein is CASSEGSLRQGVLEQYF.